These 4 T cell receptor beta chains originate from one sample sequenced in a study of T cell responses to AZD1222 COVID-19 vaccine. The data were produced by immunoSEQ multiplex PCR, yet TCRdb's version contains in-frame clones alone and is incomplete. The repertoire holds approximately 180,000 clones, with around 93% as singletons. Sequences were derived from peripheral blood, sampled 28 days after the second dose of the MenACWY control vaccine. The receptors stem from an adult who received the MenACWY meningococcal vaccine as a control.

The sample holds a few counts of this clone. V usage is TRBV6-5 and J usage is TRBJ1-5; tentative D call: TRBD1 (5 bases). CDR3 length: 15 residues. Looked up from germline, CDR1 is MNHEY and CDR2 is SVGAGI. V was pared by 5 bases and J by 2 bases, with 13 bases between. CDR3 protein: CASSPEGIGNQPQHF. The CDR3 nucleotides are TGTGCCAGCAGTCCTGAGGGGATCGGCAATCAGCCCCAGCATTTT.

J is TRBJ2-1 and V is TRBV7-7; 13 bases line up with TRBD2. The trim removed 2 bases at V and 6 bases at J, leaving 10 bases unmatched. Germline loops: CDR1 SSHAT, CDR2 FNYEAQ (reference sequence). CDR3 length: 18 residues. The CDR3 DNA follows: TGTGCCAGCAGCTTATCCAGGGGCGGGACTAGCGGGGTCAATGAGCAGTTCTTC. Protein product: CASSLSRGGTSGVNEQFF.

The rearrangement joins TRBV14 to TRBJ1-1, with D perhaps TRBD1 (6 bases). Trimming cost V 4 bases and J 1 base, with 10 bases left between them. The CDR3 has 14 amino acids. Germline V gene data show CDR1 as SGHDN and CDR2 as FVKESK. CDR3 coding DNA: TGTGCCAGCAGCCCAACAGGGAGGAACACTGAAGCTTTCTTT. Translating it yields CASSPTGRNTEAFF.

Turning to this clone: One end of the junction is discordant with germline, which a read error may explain. The rearrangement joins TRBV3-1 (or the pseudogene TRBV3-2) to TRBJ1-2, with D hard to call. The CDR3 runs 12 residues. Germline CDR1 and CDR2: LGHDT and YNNKEL (reference sequence). CDR3 DNA sequence: TGTGCCAGCAGCCTCTCTAAGTATGGCTACACCTTC. Residues: CASSLSKYGYTF.